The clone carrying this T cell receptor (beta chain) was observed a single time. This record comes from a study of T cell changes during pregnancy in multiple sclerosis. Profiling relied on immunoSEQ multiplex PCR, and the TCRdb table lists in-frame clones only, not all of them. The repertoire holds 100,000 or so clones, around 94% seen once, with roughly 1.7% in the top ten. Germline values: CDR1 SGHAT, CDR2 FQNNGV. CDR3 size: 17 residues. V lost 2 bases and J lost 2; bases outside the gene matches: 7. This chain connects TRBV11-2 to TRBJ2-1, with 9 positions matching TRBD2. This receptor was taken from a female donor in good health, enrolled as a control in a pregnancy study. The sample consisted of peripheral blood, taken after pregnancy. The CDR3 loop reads CASSLNRGTSPYNEQFF. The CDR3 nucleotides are TGTGCCAGCAGCTTAAATCGTGGGACTAGCCCCTACAATGAGCAGTTCTTC.